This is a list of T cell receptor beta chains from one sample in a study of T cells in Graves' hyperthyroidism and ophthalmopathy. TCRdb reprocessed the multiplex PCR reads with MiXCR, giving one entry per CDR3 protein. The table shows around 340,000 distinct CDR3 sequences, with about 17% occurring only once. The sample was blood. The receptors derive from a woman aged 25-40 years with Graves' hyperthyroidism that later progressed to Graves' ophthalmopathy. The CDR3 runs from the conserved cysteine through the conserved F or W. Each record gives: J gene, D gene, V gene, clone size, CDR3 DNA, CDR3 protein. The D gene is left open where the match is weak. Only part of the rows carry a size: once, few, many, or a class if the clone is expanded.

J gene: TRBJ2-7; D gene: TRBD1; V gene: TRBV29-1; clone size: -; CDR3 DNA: TGCAGCGTTGCAGGACAGGACGACTCCTACGAGCAGTACTTC; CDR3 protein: CSVAGQDDSYEQYF
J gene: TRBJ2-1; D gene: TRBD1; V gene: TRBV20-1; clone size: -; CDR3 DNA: TGCAGTGCTAGAGAAACAGGGGGCAATGAGCAGTTCTTC; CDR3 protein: CSARETGGNEQFF
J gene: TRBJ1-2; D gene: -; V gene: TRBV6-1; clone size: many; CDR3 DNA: TGTGCCAGCAGCCCCGAGGGGTGGCGCGCTGATGGCTACACCTTC; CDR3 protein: CASSPEGWRADGYTF
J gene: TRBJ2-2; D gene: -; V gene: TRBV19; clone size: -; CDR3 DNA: TGTGCCAGTAGGAGGGACGCCTCGGGGCCGGAGCTGTTTTTT; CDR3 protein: CASRRDASGPELFF
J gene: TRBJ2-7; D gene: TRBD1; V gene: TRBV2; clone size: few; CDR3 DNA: TGTGCCAGCAGTACCGGGACAGGGAGTCTATTCATAGAGCAGTACTTC; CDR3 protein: CASSTGTGSLFIEQYF
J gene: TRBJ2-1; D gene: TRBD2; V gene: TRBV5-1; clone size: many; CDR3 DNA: TGCGCCAGCAGCTTGGCTGCAGGGATGGGACTAGCCGCATACAATGAGCAGTTCTTC; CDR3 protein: CASSLAAGMGLAAYNEQFF
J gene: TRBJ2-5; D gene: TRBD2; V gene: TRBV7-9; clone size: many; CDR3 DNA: TGTGCCAGCGGGACTAGCGGTAAAGAGACCCAGTACTTC; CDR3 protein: CASGTSGKETQYF
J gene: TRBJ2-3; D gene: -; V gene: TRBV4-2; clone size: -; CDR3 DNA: TGTGCCAGCAGCCAAATACTCGGGGGTGGCTCTAGCACAGATACGCAGTATTTT; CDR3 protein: CASSQILGGGSSTDTQYF
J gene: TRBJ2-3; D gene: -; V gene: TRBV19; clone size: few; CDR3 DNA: TGTGCCAGTTGCAGAGGCGGGGTATTGGATACGCAGTATTTT; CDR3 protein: CASCRGGVLDTQYF
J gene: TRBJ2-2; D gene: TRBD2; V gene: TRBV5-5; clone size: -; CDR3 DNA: TGTGCCAGCAGCTTTGCTAGCGGGGGGGGATGGACCGGGGAGCTGTTTTTT; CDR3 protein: CASSFASGGGWTGELFF
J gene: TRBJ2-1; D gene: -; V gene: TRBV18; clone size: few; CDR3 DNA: TGTGCCAGCTCACCACCAGAAGCGTACAATGAGCAGTTCTTC; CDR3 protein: CASSPPEAYNEQFF
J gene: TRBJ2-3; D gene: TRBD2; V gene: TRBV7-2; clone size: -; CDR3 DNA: TGTGCCAGCAGCTTGCAACTAGCGGGTGCAGTCACAGATACGCAGTATTTT; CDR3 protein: CASSLQLAGAVTDTQYF
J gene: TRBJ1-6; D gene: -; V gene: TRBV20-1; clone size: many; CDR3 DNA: TGCAGTGCTAGATCGGTCCGGGGGCTCCACTTT; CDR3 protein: CSARSVRGLHF
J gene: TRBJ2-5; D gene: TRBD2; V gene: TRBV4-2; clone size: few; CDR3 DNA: TGTGCCAGCAGCCAAGGTTGGCGGGGGGAAGAGACCCAGTACTTC; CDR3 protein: CASSQGWRGEETQYF
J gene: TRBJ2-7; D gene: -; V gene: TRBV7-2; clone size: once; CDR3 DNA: TGTGCCAGCAGCTCAGACAGGTCATTCTCCTACGAGCAGTACTTC; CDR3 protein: CASSSDRSFSYEQYF
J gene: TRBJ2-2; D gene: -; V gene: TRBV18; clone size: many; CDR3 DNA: TGTGCCAGCTCACCGGACAGCACCGCGACGAACACCGGGGAGCTGTTTTTT; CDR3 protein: CASSPDSTATNTGELFF
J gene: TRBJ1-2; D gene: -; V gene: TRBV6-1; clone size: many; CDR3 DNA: TGTGCCAGCAGGGCTAAAGTGTCAGGGTATGGCTACACCTTC; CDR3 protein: CASRAKVSGYGYTF
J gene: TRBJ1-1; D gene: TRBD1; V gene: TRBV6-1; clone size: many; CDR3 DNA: TGTGCCAGCAGAGGACGGACAGGGTTCCCCATGAACACTGAAGCTTTCTTT; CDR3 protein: CASRGRTGFPMNTEAFF
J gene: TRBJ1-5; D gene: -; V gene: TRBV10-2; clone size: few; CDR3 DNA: TGCGCCAGCAGTGAGGCAGGGTCCGGTCAGCCCCAGCATTTT; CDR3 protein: CASSEAGSGQPQHF
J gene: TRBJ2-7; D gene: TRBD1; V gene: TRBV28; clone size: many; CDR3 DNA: TGTGCCAGCAGTTTATCTCCGGGACAGGGGGTCTACGAGCAGTACTTC; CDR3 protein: CASSLSPGQGVYEQYF
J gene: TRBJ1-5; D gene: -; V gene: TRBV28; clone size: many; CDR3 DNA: TGTGCCAGCAGTTCCAACCGGGCTTCGGGCTATAGCAATCAGCCCCAGCATTTT; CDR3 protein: CASSSNRASGYSNQPQHF
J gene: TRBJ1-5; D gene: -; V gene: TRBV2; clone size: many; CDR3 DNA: TGTGCCAGCAGTGGCAATGGGCAGGGGATTAATAGCAATCAGCCCCAGCATTTT; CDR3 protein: CASSGNGQGINSNQPQHF
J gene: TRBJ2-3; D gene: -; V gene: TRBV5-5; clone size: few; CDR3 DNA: TGTGCCAGCAGCTTGGGCAGGGGACCCGTGTTGGGGCAGTATTTT; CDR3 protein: CASSLGRGPVLGQYF
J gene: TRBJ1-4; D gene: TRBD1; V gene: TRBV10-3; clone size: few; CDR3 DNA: TGTGCCATCAGTGAGGAAGCCGGGACAGGGCGGGAAAAACTGTTTTTT; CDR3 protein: CAISEEAGTGREKLFF
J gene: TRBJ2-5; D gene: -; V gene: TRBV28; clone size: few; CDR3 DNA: TGTGCCAGCAGTTTTAAGGGGCAAGAGACCCAGTACTTC; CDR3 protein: CASSFKGQETQYF
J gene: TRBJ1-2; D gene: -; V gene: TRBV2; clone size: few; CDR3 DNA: TGTGCCAGCAGTGACGGATTTAACTATGGCTACACCTTC; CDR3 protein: CASSDGFNYGYTF
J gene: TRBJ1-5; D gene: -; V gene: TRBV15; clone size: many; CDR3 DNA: TGTGCCACCCGGACGGGGCAGGTCCTTGAGCCCCAGCATTTT; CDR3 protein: CATRTGQVLEPQHF
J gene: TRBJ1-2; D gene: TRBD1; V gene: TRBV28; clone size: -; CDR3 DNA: TGTGCCAGCAGTTATATTCCGGGGGCAGGGGGCGCTGGGTCCTATGGCTACACCTTC; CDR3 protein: CASSYIPGAGGAGSYGYTF
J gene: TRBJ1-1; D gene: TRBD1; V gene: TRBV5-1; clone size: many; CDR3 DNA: TGCGCCAGCAGCTTATCGGGACAGCGAAGGGGGGCTGAAGCTTTCTTT; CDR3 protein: CASSLSGQRRGAEAFF
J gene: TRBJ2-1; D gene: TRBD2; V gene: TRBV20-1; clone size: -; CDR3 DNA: TGCAGTGCAACCACTAGCGGGACGTCCAATGAGCAGTTCTTC; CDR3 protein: CSATTSGTSNEQFF
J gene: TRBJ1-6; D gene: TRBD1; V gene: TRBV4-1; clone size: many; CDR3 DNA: TGCGCCAGCAGCCAGATCCCTCCGGGACAGGGAGATTCACCCCTCCACTTT; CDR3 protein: CASSQIPPGQGDSPLHF
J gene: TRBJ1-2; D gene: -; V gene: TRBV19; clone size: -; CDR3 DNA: TGTGCCAGTAGTATCAGGAGGACTGACTATGGCTACACCTTC; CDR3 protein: CASSIRRTDYGYTF
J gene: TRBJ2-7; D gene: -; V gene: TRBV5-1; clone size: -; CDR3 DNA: TGCACCAGCAGCTTTGGGTACGAGCAGTACTTC; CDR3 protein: CTSSFGYEQYF
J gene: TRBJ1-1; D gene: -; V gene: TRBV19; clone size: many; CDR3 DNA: TGTGCCAGTAGCCATCCACCGGGCCTAAACACTGAAGCTTTCTTT; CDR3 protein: CASSHPPGLNTEAFF
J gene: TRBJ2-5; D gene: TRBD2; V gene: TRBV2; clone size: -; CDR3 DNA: TGTGCCAGCAGTGTGAATCGACTAGCGGGGGGCCAAGAGACCCAGTACTTC; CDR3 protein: CASSVNRLAGGQETQYF
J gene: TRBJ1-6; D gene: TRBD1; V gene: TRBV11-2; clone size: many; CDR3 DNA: TGTGCCAGCAGCCGGAATAGCGGGACAGGATATAATTCACCCCTCCACTTT; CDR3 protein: CASSRNSGTGYNSPLHF
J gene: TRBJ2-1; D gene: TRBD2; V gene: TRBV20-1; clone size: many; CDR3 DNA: TGCAGTGCTAGAATGCGGGAGTTCCTCAATGAGCAGTTCTTC; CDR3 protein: CSARMREFLNEQFF
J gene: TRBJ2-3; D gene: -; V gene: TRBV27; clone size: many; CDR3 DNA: TGTGCCAGCAGTACCAGGGTACCCGGCACAGATACGCAGTATTTT; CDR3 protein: CASSTRVPGTDTQYF
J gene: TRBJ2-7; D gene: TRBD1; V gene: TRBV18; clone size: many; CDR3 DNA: TGTGCCAGCTCATCCGGACAGGGGCGCGAGCAGTACTTC; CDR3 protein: CASSSGQGREQYF
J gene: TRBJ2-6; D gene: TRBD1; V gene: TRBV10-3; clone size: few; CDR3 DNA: TGTGTCATCAGTTCCGGGACAGCCTACTCTGGGGCCAACGTCCTGACTTTC; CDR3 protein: CVISSGTAYSGANVLTF
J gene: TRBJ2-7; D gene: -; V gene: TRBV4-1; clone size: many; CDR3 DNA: TGCGCCAGCAGCCCTCACAACTTGGGGGCTAAACTAGGTATATCCTACGAGCAGTACTTC; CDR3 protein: CASSPHNLGAKLGISYEQYF
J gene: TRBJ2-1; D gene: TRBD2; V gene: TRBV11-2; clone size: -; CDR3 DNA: TGTGCCAGCAGCTTAGTTCCGGGACTAGCGGGGGGCAGAAATGAGCAGTTCTTC; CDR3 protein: CASSLVPGLAGGRNEQFF
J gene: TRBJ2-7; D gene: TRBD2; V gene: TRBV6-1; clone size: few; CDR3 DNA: TGTGCCAGCACTGAAGCTGCGGGGGGGGGGTCCTACGAGCAGTACTTC; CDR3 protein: CASTEAAGGGSYEQYF
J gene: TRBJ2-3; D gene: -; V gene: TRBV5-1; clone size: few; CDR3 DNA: TGCGCCAGCAGCCGGGGACTGTCCACAGATACGCAGTATTTT; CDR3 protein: CASSRGLSTDTQYF
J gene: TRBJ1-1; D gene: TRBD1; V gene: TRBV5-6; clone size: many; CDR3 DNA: TGTGCCAGCAGCCCCAGGACAGGGCGTAACGGGGCTGAAGCTTTCTTT; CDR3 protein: CASSPRTGRNGAEAFF
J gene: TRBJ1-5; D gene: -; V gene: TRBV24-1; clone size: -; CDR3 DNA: TGTGCCACCAGTGAGGTCAGTAGCAATCAGCCCCAGCATTTT; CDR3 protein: CATSEVSSNQPQHF
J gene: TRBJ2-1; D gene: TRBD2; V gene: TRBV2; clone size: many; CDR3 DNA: TGTGCCAGCCGCGGACTAGCGGGGGGGCATGAGCAGTTCTTC; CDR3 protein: CASRGLAGGHEQFF
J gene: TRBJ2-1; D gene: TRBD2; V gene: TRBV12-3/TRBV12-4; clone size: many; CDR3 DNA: TGTGCCAGCAGTTGGAGCGGGGGCCCCTCCTACAATGAGCAGTTCTTC; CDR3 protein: CASSWSGGPSYNEQFF
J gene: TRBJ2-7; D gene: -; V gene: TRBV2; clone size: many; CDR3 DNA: TGTGCCAGCAGTGAAACGGGAGCGGCCTACGAGCAGTACTTC; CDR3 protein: CASSETGAAYEQYF
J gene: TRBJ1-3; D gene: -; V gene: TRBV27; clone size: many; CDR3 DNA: TGTGCCAGCAGTTTACAGGTTGGAAACACCATATATTTT; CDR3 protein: CASSLQVGNTIYF
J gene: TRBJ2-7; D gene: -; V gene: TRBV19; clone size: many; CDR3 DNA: TGTGCCAGTAGTGATTGGGGGGACTCCTACGAGCAGTACTTC; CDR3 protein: CASSDWGDSYEQYF